Below, one TCR beta chain is given with its context. Its antigen is still unknown. The data originate from a study of regulatory T cells in long-lasting Graves disease. The study's findings and limits: Sample size was small, which may have lowered accuracy.

Building the TCR beta libraries relied on iRepertoire HTBI primers, and CDR3 regions underwent Arm-PCR. TCRdb independently ran MiXCR on the multiplex PCR reads; one entry per CDR3 protein. In the table there are fewer than 450,000 distinct CDR3 sequences, around 24% of which are singletons. Regarding time point: persistent/refractory GD, antithyroid drugs over 5 years with positive TRAb. With RNA extracted from PBMCs as input, the TCR library was made. In each case, Graves' disease was diagnosed per American Thyroid Association guidelines. The TCR was taken from a female donor with Graves disease. The starting material was peripheral blood mononuclear cells (PBMCs), obtained when the disease was refractory, from a patient treated with antithyroid drugs.

The DNA of the CDR3 is TGCAGCGGTTATCGGGACACTGAAGCTTTCTTT. It translates to CSGYRDTEAFF. The chain has TRBV29-1 and TRBJ1-1; D is unclear. The V gene's germline CDR1 is SQVTM and CDR2 ANQGSEA. The length of the CDR3 is 11 residues. V lost 7 bases to trimming and J lost 3 bases, with 9 bases between them.